The entry below gives a single T cell receptor (beta chain) sequence along with its context. Its antigen has not been determined. Base qualities are not at hand, and no much larger clone is one base apart. This sample is part of a study of blood T cell repertoires in COVID-19 (dated by TCRdb to between 2020 and 2021). Some background on the complete study: Collaborator samples came from the United States, Italy and Spain and covered acute and convalescent phases of COVID-19. The prospective study material was composed of cDNA or gDNA derived from T cells, B-cell-depleted T cells, or PBMCs. Deeply sampled blood TCRbeta repertoires from subjects exposed to, actively infected with, or recovered from COVID-19 were included in the dataset. The repertoires were released in a freely available public database intended as a resource for research on the immune response to SARS-CoV-2. Samples were obtained from the ongoing ImmuneRACE study (first 160 participants) and from about 1,300 subjects provided by 6 global collaborators. Sample metadata almost always included a de-identified subject ID, COVID-19 status, age in years and sex. Where HLA class I and class II types were available, the types were taken from metadata supplied by the sample provider, not from assay-based typing. Points the paper makes about the study in general: How much clinical and demographic metadata was included differed by source and by participant, and the metadata was provided uncurated.

The immunoSEQ Assay, a bias-controlled multiplex PCR, was used to amplify TCRbeta CDR3 regions from genomic DNA. On the authors' methods: The number of nucleated cells in each sample was estimated from the amplification of reference gene primers within the assay. To quantify the absolute abundance of each unique TCRbeta CDR3 rearrangement, sequence reads were collapsed and filtered. For each sample, productive Simpson clonality was calculated as the square root of Simpson's diversity index over productive rearrangements. TCRdb provides this immuneACCESS table in a form limited to in-frame rearrangements. Some clones are lacking; in checked studies, under half of them reflect an unresolved V gene, and why the rest are absent is not known. Clonal size and the V and J genes are those of that table, whereas D and trimming came from the DNA. Within this sample are about 440,000 clones, with roughly 91% of them counted one time only. The ten largest make up 4% to 5.5% of the sample.

Taken from the germline V gene, the CDR1 and CDR2 loops are SGHNT and YENEEA. V is reduced by 0 bases and J by 4 bases, leaving a spacing of 10 bases between them. The CDR3 numbers 14 residues from cysteine through phenylalanine. Kept here is only the CDR3 DNA, which spans 42 bases and is read in frame from base 1. Whole blood was collected in K2EDTA tubes by collaborating institutions according to the institutions' own protocols. For TCRbeta analysis, collaborators shipped samples as frozen whole blood, isolated PBMCs, or DNA extracted from either of those sample types. The sequence links TRBV11-3 to TRBJ2-7; the D gene cannot be named for sure. Sequenced input: peripheral blood. The receptor's source is a woman aged 25 to 39 with acute or convalescent COVID-19. The nucleotide sequence reads as follows: TGTGCCAGCAGCTTAGATCGAACAGCATACGAGCAGTACTTC. This encodes CASSLDRTAYEQYF.